The T cell receptor beta chain described here comes from a study of blood T cell repertoires in COVID-19. This CDR3 is built from 14 residues. V was pared by 3 bases and J by 8 bases, with 16 bases between. The germline V gene encodes CDR1 SGHTA and CDR2 FQGNSA. This table comes from immunoSEQ multiplex PCR, and its TCRdb copy is limited to in-frame clones, with some not included. Of 250,000 to 350,000 clones detected, roughly 90% appear once; the ten largest clones hold around 20%. The V and J genes are TRBV7-2 and TRBJ1-2, with D tentatively TRBD1 (6 bases). The specimen sequenced was PBMCs or T cells enriched from blood (not recorded which). The source of this sequence is a woman in her 30s who had recovered from COVID-19. This CDR3 reads CASSFRGGPWGYTF. The CDR3 coding sequence is TGTGCCAGCAGCTTTAGGGGGGGCCCTTGGGGCTACACCTTC.